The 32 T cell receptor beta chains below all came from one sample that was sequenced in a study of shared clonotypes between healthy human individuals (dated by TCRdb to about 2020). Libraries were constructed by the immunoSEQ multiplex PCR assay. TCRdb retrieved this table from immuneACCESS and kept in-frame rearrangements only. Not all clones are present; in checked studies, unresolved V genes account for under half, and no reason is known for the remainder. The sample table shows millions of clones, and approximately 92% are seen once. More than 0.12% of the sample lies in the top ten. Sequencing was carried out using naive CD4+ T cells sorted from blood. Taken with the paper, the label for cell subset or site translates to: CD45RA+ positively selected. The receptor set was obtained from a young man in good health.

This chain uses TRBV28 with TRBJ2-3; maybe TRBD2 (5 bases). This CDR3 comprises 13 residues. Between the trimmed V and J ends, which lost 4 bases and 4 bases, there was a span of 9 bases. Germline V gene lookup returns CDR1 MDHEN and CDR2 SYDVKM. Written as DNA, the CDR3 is TGTGCCAGCAGTTCCAGGACTGCAGATACGCAGTATTTT. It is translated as CASSSRTADTQYF.

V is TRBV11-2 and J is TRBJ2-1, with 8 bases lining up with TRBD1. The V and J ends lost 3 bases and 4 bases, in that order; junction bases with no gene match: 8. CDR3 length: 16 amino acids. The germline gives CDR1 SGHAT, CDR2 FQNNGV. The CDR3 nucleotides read TGTGCCAGCAGCTTGGGCGACAGGGGCGTATACAATGAGCAGTTCTTC. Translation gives CASSLGDRGVYNEQFF.

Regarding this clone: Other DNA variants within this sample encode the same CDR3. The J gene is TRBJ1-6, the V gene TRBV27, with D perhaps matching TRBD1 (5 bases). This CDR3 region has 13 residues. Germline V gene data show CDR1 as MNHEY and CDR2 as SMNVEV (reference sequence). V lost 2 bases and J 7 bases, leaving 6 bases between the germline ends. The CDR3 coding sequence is TGTGCCAGCAGTTTACACAGGAATTCACCCCTCCACTTT. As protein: CASSLHRNSPLHF.

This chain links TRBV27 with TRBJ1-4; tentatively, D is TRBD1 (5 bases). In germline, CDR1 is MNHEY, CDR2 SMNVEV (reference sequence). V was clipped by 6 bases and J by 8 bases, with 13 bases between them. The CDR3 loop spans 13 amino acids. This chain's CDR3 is CASRQVAGEKLFF. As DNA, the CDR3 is TGTGCCAGCAGACAGGTGGCGGGGGAAAAACTGTTTTTT.

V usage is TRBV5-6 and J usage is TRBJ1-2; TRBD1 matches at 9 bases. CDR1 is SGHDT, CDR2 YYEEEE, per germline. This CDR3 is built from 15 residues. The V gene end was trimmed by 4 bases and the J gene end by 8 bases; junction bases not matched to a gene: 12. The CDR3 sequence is CASSDTRTGELGYTF. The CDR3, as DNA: TGTGCCAGCAGCGATACTAGGACAGGGGAGTTGGGCTACACCTTC.

The CDR3 nucleotides read TGTGCCAGCAGTTTAGGGACGACGACTAATGAAAAACTGTTTTTT. Amino acid sequence: CASSLGTTTNEKLFF. V is TRBV27 and J is TRBJ1-4; D may be TRBD1 (5 bases). The length of the CDR3 is 15 residues. V was cut by 2 bases and J by 2 bases, with 9 bases left in between. From germline, CDR1 is MNHEY and CDR2 SMNVEV (reference sequence).

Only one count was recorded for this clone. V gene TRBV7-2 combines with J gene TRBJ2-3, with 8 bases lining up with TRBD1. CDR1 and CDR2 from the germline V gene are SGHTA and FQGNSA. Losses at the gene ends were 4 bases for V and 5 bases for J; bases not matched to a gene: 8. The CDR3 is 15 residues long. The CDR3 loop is CASSSDRVAVDTQYF. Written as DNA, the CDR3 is TGTGCCAGCAGCTCGGACAGGGTCGCGGTAGATACGCAGTATTTT.

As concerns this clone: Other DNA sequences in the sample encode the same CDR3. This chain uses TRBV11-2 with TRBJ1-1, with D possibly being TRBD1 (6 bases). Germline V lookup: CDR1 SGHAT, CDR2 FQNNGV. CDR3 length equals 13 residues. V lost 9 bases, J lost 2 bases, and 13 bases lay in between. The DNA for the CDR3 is TGTGCCAGTTCGACAGGAGCCAACACTGAAGCTTTCTTT. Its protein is CASSTGANTEAFF. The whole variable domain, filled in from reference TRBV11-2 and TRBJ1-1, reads EAGVAQSPRYKIIEKRQSVAFWCNPISGHATLYWYQQILGQGPKLLIQFQNNGVVDDSQLPKDRFSAERLKGVDSTLKIQPAKLEDSAVYLCASSTGANTEAFFGQGTRLTVV.

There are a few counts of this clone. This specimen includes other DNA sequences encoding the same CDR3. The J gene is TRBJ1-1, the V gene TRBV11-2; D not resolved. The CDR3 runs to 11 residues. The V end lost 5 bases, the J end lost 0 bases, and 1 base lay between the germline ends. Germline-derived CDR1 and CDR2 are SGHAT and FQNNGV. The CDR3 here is CASSLNTEAFF. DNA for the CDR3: TGTGCCAGCAGCCTGAACACTGAAGCTTTCTTT.

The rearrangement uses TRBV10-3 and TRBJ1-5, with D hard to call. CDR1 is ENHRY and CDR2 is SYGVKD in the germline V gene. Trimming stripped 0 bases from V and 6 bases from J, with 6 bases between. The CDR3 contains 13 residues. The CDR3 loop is CAISESGPQPQHF. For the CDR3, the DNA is TGTGCCATCAGTGAGTCAGGACCTCAGCCCCAGCATTTT.

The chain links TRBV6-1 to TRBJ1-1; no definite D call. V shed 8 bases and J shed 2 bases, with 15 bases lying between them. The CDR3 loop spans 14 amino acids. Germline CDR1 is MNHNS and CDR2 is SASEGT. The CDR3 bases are TGTGCCAGCTCTTATGACCCGGCTAACACTGAAGCTTTCTTT. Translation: CASSYDPANTEAFF.

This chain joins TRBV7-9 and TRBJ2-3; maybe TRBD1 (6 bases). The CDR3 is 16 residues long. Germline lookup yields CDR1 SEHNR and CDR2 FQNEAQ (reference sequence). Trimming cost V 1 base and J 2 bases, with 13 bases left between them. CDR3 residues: CASSLGAAGDTDTQYF. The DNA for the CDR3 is TGTGCCAGCAGCTTAGGAGCGGCAGGGGACACAGATACGCAGTATTTT.

CDR3 in amino acids: CASSAARSSGYNEQFF. CDR3 nucleotides: TGTGCCAGCAGTGCTGCGCGGTCTAGCGGCTACAATGAGCAGTTCTTC. The chain has TRBV25-1 and TRBJ2-1, with 7 bases matching TRBD2. V shed 4 bases and J 3 bases; nucleotides not matched to a gene: 9. The CDR3 has 16 amino acids. The germline V gene has CDR1 MGHDK and CDR2 SYGVNS. The variable domain in full, with the rest retrieved from reference TRBV25-1 and TRBJ2-1, is EADIYQTPRYLVIGTGKKITLECSQTMGHDKMYWYQQDPGMELHLIHYSYGVNSTEKGDLSSESTVSRIRTEHFPLTLESARPSHTSQYLCASSAARSSGYNEQFFGPGTRLTVL.

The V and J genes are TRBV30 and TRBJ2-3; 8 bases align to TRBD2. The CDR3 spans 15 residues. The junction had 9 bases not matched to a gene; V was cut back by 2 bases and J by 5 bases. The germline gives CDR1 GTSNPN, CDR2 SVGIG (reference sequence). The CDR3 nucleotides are TGTGCCTGGAGTTTTCCCGGACTAGCTGAAGATACGCAGTATTTT. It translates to CAWSFPGLAEDTQYF. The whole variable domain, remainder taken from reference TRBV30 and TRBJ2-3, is SQTIHQWPATLVQPVGSPLSLECTVEGTSNPNLYWYRQAAGRGLQLLFYSVGIGQISSEVPQNLSASRPQDRQFILSSKKLLLSDSGFYLCAWSFPGLAEDTQYFGPGTRLTVL.

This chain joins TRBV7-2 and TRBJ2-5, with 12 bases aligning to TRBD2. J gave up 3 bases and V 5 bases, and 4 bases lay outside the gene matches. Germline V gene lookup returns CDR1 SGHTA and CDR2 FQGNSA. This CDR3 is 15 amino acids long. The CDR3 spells CASSPSGRGKETQYF. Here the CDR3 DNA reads TGTGCCAGCAGCCCTAGCGGGAGGGGAAAAGAGACCCAGTACTTC.

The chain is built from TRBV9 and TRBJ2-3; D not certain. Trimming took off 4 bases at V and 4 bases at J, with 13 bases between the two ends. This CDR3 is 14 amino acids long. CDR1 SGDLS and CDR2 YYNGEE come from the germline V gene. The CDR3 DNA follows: TGTGCCAGCAGCATGGCCCAGAGCCCAGATACGCAGTATTTT. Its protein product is CASSMAQSPDTQYF.

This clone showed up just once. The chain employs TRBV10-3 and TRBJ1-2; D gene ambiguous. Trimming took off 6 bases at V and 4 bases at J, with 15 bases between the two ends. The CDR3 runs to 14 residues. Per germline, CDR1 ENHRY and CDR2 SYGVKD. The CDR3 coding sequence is TGTGCCATCAGCCCAGAACCAGGAGGCTATGGCTACACCTTC. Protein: CAISPEPGGYGYTF.

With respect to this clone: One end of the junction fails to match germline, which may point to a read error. The CDR3 DNA reads as TGTGCCAGCAGTATATCTAGCGGGAGGGCCGCCGGGGAGCTGTTTTTT. Encoded protein: CASSISSGRAAGELFF. V usage is TRBV27 and J usage is TRBJ2-2, with TRBD2 identical over 12 bases. The CDR3 totals 16 residues. Germline V gene lookup returns CDR1 MNHEY and CDR2 SMNVEV (reference sequence).

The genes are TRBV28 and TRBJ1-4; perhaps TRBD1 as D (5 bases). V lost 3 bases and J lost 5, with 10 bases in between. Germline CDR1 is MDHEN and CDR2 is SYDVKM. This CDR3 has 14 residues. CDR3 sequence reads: CASSLQGVNEKLFF. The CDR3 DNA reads TGTGCCAGCAGTTTGCAGGGAGTCAATGAAAAACTGTTTTTT.

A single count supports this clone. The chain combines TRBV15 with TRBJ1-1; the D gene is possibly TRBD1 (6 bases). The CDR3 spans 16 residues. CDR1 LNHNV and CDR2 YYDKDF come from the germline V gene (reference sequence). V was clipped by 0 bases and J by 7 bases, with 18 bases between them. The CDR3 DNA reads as TGTGCCACCAGCAGAGATCTGCCGGGGGCCGGGGGTGAAGCTTTCTTT. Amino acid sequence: CATSRDLPGAGGEAFF. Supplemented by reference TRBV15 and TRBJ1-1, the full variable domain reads DAMVIQNPRYQVTQFGKPVTLSCSQTLNHNVMYWYQQKSSQAPKLLFHYYDKDFNNEADTPDNFQSRRPNTSFCFLDIRSPGLGDTAMYLCATSRDLPGAGGEAFFGQGTRLTVV.

This CDR3 is CASIDPGTSPLHF. The CDR3 DNA sequence: TGTGCCAGCATCGACCCGGGAACTTCACCCCTCCACTTT. The rearrangement links TRBV6-1 to TRBJ1-6; D not certain. The CDR3 has 13 amino acids. Trimming left V 7 bases short and J 9 bases short, with 13 bases between. CDR1 is MNHNS, CDR2 SASEGT, per germline.

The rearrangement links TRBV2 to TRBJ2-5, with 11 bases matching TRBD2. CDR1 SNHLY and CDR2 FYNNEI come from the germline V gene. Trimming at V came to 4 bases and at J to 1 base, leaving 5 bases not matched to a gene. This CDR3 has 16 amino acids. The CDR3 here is CASSVLAGGIQETQYF. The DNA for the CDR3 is TGTGCCAGCAGTGTTCTAGCGGGAGGTATCCAAGAGACCCAGTACTTC.

CDR3 nucleotide sequence: TGCGCCAGCAGCTTGGAGGGGACCAGATTTCTCATGAACACTGAAGCTTTCTTT. Encoded protein: CASSLEGTRFLMNTEAFF. The chain is built from TRBV5-1 and TRBJ1-1; D may be TRBD1 (5 bases). The CDR3 contains 18 residues. Trimming stripped 0 bases from V and 0 bases from J, with 18 bases between. Germline-derived CDR1 and CDR2 are SGHRS and YFSETQ.

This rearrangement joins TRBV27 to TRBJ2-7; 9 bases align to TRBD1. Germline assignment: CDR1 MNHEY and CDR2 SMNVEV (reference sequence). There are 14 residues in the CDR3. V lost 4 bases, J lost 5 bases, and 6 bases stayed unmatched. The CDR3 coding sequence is TGTGCCAGCAGTTGGGGGGACAGGGTTCACGAGCAGTACTTC. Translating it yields CASSWGDRVHEQYF.

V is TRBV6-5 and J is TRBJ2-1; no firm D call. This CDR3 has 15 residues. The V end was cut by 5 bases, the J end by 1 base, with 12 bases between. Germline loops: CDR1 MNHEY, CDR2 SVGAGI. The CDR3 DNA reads TGTGCCAGCAGTCCCGACTCAATTTCCTACAATGAGCAGTTCTTC. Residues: CASSPDSISYNEQFF.

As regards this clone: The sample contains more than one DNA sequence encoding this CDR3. CDR3 nucleotides: TGTGCCAGTAGTATCCAGGGCGCAGATACGCAGTATTTT. It translates to CASSIQGADTQYF. This chain uses TRBV19 with TRBJ2-3; D possibly corresponds to TRBD1 (5 bases). V was clipped by 3 bases and J by 4 bases, with 8 bases between them. Germline V gives CDR1 LNHDA, CDR2 SQIVND (reference sequence). This CDR3 is 13 amino acids long.

The CDR3 loop reads CASSPQGASNEQYF. The CDR3 DNA reads as TGTGCCAGCAGCCCCCAAGGGGCGTCGAACGAGCAGTACTTC. The gene calls are TRBV7-2 and TRBJ2-7, with a weak D call TRBD1 (5 bases). This CDR3 is built from 14 residues. CDR1 SGHTA and CDR2 FQGNSA come from the germline V gene. V was clipped by 5 bases and J by 5 bases, with 16 bases between them.

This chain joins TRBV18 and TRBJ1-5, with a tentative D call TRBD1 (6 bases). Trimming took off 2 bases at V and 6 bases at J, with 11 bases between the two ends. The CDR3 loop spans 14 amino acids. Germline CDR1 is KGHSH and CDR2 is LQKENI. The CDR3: CASSPNRDFQPQHF. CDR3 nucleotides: TGTGCCAGCTCACCAAACAGGGATTTTCAGCCCCAGCATTTT.

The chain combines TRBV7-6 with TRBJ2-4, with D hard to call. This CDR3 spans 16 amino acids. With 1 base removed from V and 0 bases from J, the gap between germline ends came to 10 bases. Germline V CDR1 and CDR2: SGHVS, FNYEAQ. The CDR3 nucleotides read TGTGCCAGCAGCTTAGACAGCGCCCTAGCCAAAAACATTCAGTACTTC. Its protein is CASSLDSALAKNIQYF.

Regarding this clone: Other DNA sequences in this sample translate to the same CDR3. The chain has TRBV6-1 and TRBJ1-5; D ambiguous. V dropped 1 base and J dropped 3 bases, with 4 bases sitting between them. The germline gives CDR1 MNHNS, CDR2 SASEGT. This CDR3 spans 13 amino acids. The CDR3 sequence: CASSEGTNQPQHF. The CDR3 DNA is TGTGCCAGCAGTGAAGGTACCAATCAGCCCCAGCATTTT.

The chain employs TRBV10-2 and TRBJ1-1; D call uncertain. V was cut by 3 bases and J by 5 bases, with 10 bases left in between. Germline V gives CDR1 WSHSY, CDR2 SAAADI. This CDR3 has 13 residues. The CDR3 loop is CASSEQTGTEAFF. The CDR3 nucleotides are TGCGCCAGCAGTGAACAAACTGGGACTGAAGCTTTCTTT.

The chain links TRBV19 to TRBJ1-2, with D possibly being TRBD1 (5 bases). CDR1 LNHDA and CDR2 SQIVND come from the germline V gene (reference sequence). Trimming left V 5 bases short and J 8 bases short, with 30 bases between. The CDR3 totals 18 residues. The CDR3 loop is CASSLPPGGGPMSIGYTF. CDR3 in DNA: TGTGCCAGTAGTCTTCCGCCGGGGGGAGGGCCTATGTCTATCGGCTACACCTTC.